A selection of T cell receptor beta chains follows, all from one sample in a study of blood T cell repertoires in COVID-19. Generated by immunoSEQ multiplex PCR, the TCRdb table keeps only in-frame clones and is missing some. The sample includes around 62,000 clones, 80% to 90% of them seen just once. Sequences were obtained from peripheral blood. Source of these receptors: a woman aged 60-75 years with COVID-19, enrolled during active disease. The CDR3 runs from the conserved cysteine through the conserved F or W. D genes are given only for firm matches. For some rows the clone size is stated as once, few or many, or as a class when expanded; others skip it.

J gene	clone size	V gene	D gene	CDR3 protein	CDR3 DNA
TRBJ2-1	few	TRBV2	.	CASSQEGFSYNEQFF	TGTGCCAGCTCCCAAGAGGGATTCTCCTACAATGAGCAGTTCTTC
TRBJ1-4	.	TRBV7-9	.	CASSFPQTNEKLFF	TGTGCCAGCAGCTTCCCCCAGACTAATGAAAAACTGTTTTTT
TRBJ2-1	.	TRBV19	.	CASSTPGPYNEQFF	TGTGCCAGTAGTACCCCAGGCCCGTACAATGAGCAGTTCTTC
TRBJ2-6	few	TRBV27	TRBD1	CASSSPFGTGGANSGANVLTF	TGTGCCAGCAGTTCCCCCTTTGGGACAGGGGGCGCGAACTCTGGGGCCAACGTCCTGACTTTC
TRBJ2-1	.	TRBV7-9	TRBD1	CASSFSGTAKINEQFF	TGTGCCAGCAGCTTCTCCGGGACAGCTAAGATCAATGAGCAGTTCTTC
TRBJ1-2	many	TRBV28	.	CASSGGDGQNYGYTF	TGTGCCAGCAGTGGGGGGGACGGGCAAAACTATGGCTACACCTTC
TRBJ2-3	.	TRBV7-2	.	CASSSLDTQYF	TGTGCCAGCAGCTCCTTGGATACGCAGTATTTT
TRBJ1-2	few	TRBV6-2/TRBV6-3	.	CASSNLRDTRSFLYGYTF	TGTGCCAGCAGCAACCTCCGGGACACCCGAAGTTTTTTATATGGCTACACCTTC
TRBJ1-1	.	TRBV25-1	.	CASSRTGNTEAFF	TGTGCCAGCAGTCGAACGGGGAACACTGAAGCTTTCTTT
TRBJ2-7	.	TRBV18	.	CASSPPEGSTYEQYF	TGTGCCAGCTCACCACCGGAGGGGTCTACCTACGAGCAGTACTTC
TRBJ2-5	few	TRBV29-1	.	CSAQPGQETQYF	TGCAGCGCCCAGCCGGGCCAAGAGACCCAGTACTTC
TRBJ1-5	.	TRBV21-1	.	CASSTTRRGEQPQHF	TGTGCCAGCAGCACCACGCGGAGGGGAGAGCAGCCCCAGCATTTT
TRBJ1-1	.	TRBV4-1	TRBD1	CASSQLTGVTEAFF	TGCGCCAGCAGCCAACTTACAGGGGTGACTGAAGCTTTCTTT
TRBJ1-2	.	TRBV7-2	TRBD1	CASSWGTGVGGYTF	TGTGCCAGCAGCTGGGGGACAGGGGTCGGAGGCTACACCTTC
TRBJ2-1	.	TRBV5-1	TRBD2	CASSSATSGYNEQFF	TGCGCCAGCAGCTCGGCCACTAGCGGCTACAATGAGCAGTTCTTC
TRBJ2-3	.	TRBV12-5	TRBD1	CASWGQTGGEDTQYF	TGTGCTAGTTGGGGTCAAACAGGGGGCGAGGATACGCAGTATTTT
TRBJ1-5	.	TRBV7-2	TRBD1	CASSFTGGQPQHF	TGTGCCAGCAGCTTTACAGGGGGACAGCCCCAGCATTTT
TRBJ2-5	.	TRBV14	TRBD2	CASSQMNPGTSGSGTQYF	TGTGCCAGCAGCCAGATGAACCCCGGGACTAGCGGCTCCGGGACCCAGTACTTC
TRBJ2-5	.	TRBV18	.	CASSPLGSGETQYF	TGTGCCAGCTCACCACTGGGTAGCGGAGAGACCCAGTACTTC
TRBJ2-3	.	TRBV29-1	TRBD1	CSVDRGLGTDTQYF	TGCAGCGTTGACAGGGGGCTTGGAACAGATACGCAGTATTTT
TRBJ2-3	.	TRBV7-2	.	CASSALGTTTDTQYF	TGTGCCAGCAGCGCCCTCGGGACAACCACAGATACGCAGTATTTT
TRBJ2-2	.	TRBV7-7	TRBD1	CASSLRTGAGTGELFF	TGTGCCAGCAGCCTCCGGACAGGGGCGGGCACCGGGGAGCTGTTTTTT
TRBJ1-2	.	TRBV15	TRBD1	CATSSGQGGYGYTF	TGTGCCACCAGCAGCGGACAGGGAGGGTATGGCTACACCTTC
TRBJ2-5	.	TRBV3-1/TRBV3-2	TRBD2	CASSHDRLAGGQETQYF	TGTGCCAGCAGCCATGATAGACTAGCGGGGGGACAAGAGACCCAGTACTTC
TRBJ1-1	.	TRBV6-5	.	CATRPAPPGTEAFF	TGTGCCACCAGACCTGCCCCGCCGGGCACTGAAGCTTTCTTT
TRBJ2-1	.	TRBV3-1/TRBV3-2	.	CASSQAGFGEQFF	TGTGCCAGCAGCCAAGCTGGATTCGGGGAGCAGTTCTTC
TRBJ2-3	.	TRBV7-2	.	CASSSGGTTDTQYF	TGTGCCAGCAGCTCGGGGGGCACCACAGATACGCAGTATTTT
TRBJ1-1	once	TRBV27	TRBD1	CASREGANTEAFF	TGTGCCAGCAGGGAGGGGGCGAACACTGAAGCTTTCTTT
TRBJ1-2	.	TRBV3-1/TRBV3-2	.	CASSQDGGGYGYTF	TGTGCCAGCAGCCAAGACGGGGGAGGATATGGCTACACCTTC
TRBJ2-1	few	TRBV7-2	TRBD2	CASSLLAGTYNEQFF	TGTGCCAGCAGCTTACTAGCGGGTACCTACAATGAGCAGTTCTTC
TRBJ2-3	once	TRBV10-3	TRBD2	CAISVLAGAEDTQYF	TGTGCCATCAGTGTTCTAGCGGGAGCGGAAGATACGCAGTATTTT
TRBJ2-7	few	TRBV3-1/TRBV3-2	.	CASSQNRPSLSQYEQYF	TGTGCCAGCAGCCAAAATCGTCCCAGTTTATCTCAGTACGAGCAGTACTTC
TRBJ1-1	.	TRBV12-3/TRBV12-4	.	CASRPSGNTEAFF	TGTGCCAGCAGGCCCTCGGGGAATACTGAAGCTTTCTTT
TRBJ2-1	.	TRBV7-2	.	CASSFAAGTMVYNEQFF	TGTGCCAGCAGCTTCGCTGCCGGGACAATGGTGTACAATGAGCAGTTCTTC
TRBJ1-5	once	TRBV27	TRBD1	CASRRQGGQPQHF	TGTGCCAGCAGGAGACAGGGGGGTCAGCCCCAGCATTTT
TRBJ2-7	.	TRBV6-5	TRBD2	CASSYSATSGSAEQYF	TGTGCCAGCAGTTACTCGGCCACTAGCGGGAGCGCCGAGCAGTACTTC
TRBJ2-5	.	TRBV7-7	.	CASSPEAGPGTQYF	TGTGCCAGCAGCCCCGAAGCGGGTCCCGGGACCCAGTACTTC
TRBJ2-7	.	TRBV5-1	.	CASRLSPSVYEQYF	TGCGCCAGCAGGTTAAGCCCCAGCGTCTACGAGCAGTACTTC
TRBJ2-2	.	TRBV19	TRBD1	CASRPTGGLGELFF	TGTGCCAGTAGGCCGACAGGGGGCCTCGGGGAGCTGTTTTTT
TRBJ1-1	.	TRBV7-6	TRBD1	CASSLGGGLNTEAFF	TGTGCCAGCAGCTTAGGAGGGGGCTTGAACACTGAAGCTTTCTTT
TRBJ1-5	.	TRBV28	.	CASSLQGSQPQHF	TGTGCCAGCAGTTTGCAGGGAAGTCAGCCCCAGCATTTT
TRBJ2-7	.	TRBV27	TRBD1	CASSPRGLDEQYF	TGTGCCAGCAGTCCCAGGGGGCTTGACGAGCAGTACTTC
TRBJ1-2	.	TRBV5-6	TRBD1	CASSMGQGASGYTF	TGTGCCAGCAGCATGGGACAGGGGGCGAGCGGCTACACCTTC
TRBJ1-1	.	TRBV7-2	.	CASSLQQATEAFF	TGTGCCAGCAGCTTACAGCAGGCCACTGAAGCTTTCTTT
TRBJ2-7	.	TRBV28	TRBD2	CASSLSGRANNEQYF	TGTGCCAGCAGTTTGAGCGGGAGGGCCAACAACGAGCAGTACTTC
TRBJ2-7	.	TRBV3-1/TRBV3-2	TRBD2	CASRERGGSLGEQYF	TGTGCCAGTAGGGAGCGGGGGGGATCCTTGGGCGAGCAGTACTTC
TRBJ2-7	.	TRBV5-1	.	CASSLYRGSYEQYF	TGCGCCAGCAGCTTGTACCGGGGTTCCTACGAGCAGTACTTC
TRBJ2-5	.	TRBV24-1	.	CATSDSPQGQETQYF	TGTGCCACCAGTGATTCTCCCCAGGGCCAAGAGACCCAGTACTTC
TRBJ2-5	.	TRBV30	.	CAWSIGQMETQYF	TGTGCCTGGAGTATAGGACAGATGGAGACCCAGTACTTC
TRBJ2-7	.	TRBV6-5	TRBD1	CAINPGQGPAYEQYF	TGTGCCATCAATCCGGGACAGGGGCCAGCCTACGAGCAGTACTTC
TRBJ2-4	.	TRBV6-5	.	CATRESNQKNIQYF	TGTGCCACGAGGGAGTCGAACCAAAAAAACATTCAGTACTTC
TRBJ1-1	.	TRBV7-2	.	CASSSPPGRTQNTEAFF	TGTGCCAGCAGCTCCCCCCCCGGACGGACACAGAACACTGAAGCTTTCTTT